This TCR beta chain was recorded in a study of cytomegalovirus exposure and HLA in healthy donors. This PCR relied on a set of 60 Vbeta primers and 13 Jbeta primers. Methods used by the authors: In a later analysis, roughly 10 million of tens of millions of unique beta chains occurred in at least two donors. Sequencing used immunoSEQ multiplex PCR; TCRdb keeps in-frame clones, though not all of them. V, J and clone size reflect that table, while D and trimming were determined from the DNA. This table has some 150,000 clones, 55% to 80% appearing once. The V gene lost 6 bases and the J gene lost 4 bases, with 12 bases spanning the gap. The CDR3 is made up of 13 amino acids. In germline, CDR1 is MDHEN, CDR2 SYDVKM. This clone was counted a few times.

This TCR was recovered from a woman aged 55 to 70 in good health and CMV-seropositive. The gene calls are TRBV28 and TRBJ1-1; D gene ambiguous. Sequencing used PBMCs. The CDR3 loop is CASSRRAGTEAFF. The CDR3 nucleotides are TGTGCCAGCAGCCGGAGGGCTGGCACTGAAGCTTTCTTT.